This T cell receptor beta chain was recovered during a study of shared clonotypes between healthy human individuals. Among the donors, all were Caucasian adults who lived in Nashville, Tennessee. Assay execution took place at the deep level. For each subset, genomic DNA was distributed in equal portions over several immunoSEQ plates. This table comes from immunoSEQ multiplex PCR, and its TCRdb copy is limited to in-frame clones, with some not included. The profile shows some 530,000 clones, more than 75% of them singletons. This CDR3 spans 14 amino acids. The germline V and J ends were trimmed by 8 bases and 7 bases, with 21 bases remaining between them. Germline V lookup: CDR1 MDHEN, CDR2 SYDVKM.

The origin of this receptor is a woman aged 35 to 49 in good health. Some clones in this sample may be carry-over from other donors' samples. Specimen: PBMCs. J is TRBJ2-7 and V is TRBV28; the D gene is possibly TRBD2 (6 bases). CDR3 nucleotide sequence: TGTGCCAGCGGTGGAGCGGGCCACCCTGGAGAGCAGTACTTC. Translation: CASGGAGHPGEQYF.